A single sample is the source of the 27 T cell receptor beta chains below, sequenced in a study of neoadjuvant anti-PD-1 for oral cavity cancer. Assay: immunoSEQ multiplex PCR; the TCRdb copy retains only in-frame clones and omits some. The sample lists over 14,000 clones, 65% to 75% seen once, with roughly 3.2% in the top ten. Sequencing was performed on PBMCs, taken before nivolumab (anti-PD-1) treatment. All receptors derive from a person aged 40 to 85 with oral cavity squamous cell carcinoma.

This clone was detected only once. The J gene is TRBJ2-3, the V gene TRBV5-1; no clear D gene. In germline, CDR1 is SGHRS, CDR2 YFSETQ. V lost 5 bases and J 0 bases, leaving 13 bases between the germline ends. CDR3 length: 15 amino acids. The CDR3 nucleotides read TGCGCCAGCAGTTTCGGGCAAACTAGCACAGATACGCAGTATTTT. Translated, it gives CASSFGQTSTDTQYF.

J is TRBJ1-1 and V is TRBV19; no reliable D call. The CDR3 is made up of 14 amino acids. The V gene's germline CDR1 is LNHDA and CDR2 SQIVND (reference sequence). V was shortened by 5 bases and J by 1 base, with 11 bases between the two germline ends. The CDR3 DNA is TGTGCCAGTAGTTTCGGAGGGTCGAACACTGAAGCTTTCTTT. Residues: CASSFGGSNTEAFF.

The chain recombines TRBV19 with TRBJ2-7; the D gene is possibly TRBD1 (6 bases). The germline V and J ends were trimmed by 7 bases and 3 bases, with 16 bases remaining between them. CDR3 length: 14 residues. Looked up from germline, CDR1 is LNHDA and CDR2 is SQIVND (reference sequence). The CDR3 DNA follows: TGTGCCAGTAAACGGGGACACAAGGTCTACGAGCAGTACTTC. It codes for CASKRGHKVYEQYF.

The chain has TRBV5-4 and TRBJ1-4; D gene uncertain. The V end lost 0 bases, the J end lost 3 bases, and 12 bases lay between the germline ends. This CDR3 spans 16 amino acids. In germline, CDR1 is SGHNT, CDR2 YYREEE (reference sequence). CDR3 bases: TGTGCCAGCAGCTTGGGGAATTTAGGATCTAATGAAAAACTGTTTTTT. Protein sequence: CASSLGNLGSNEKLFF.

The V gene is TRBV19, the J gene TRBJ2-7, with 12 bases lining up with TRBD2. J gave up 3 bases and V 5 bases, and 5 bases lay outside the gene matches. From germline, CDR1 is LNHDA and CDR2 SQIVND (reference sequence). The CDR3 runs 15 residues. The CDR3 coding sequence is TGTGCCAGTAGTGTGGGGACTAGCGGGCGCTACGAGCAGTACTTC. Translated, it gives CASSVGTSGRYEQYF.

The CDR3 sequence: CASRETGTNLPQHF. The CDR3 DNA reads TGTGCCAGCAGGGAGACAGGGACGAACTTGCCCCAGCATTTT. The chain links TRBV6-1 to TRBJ1-5, with 7 bases aligning to TRBD1. V lost 6 bases, J lost 9 bases, and 11 bases stayed unmatched. The germline V gene has CDR1 MNHNS and CDR2 SASEGT. CDR3 size: 14 residues.

CDR3 DNA sequence: TGTGCCAGCAGCGGGGGGGACAGACTGAACACTGAAGCTTTCTTT. Translated: CASSGGDRLNTEAFF. The chain joins TRBV5-6 to TRBJ1-1; 7 bases align to TRBD1. The CDR3 loop spans 15 amino acids. V lost 4 bases to trimming and J lost 0 bases; unmatched junction nucleotides: 6. The germline gives CDR1 SGHDT, CDR2 YYEEEE.

J is TRBJ1-2 and V is TRBV7-2, with 11 bases fitting TRBD1. Germline V gene lookup returns CDR1 SGHTA and CDR2 FQGNSA. The V gene end was trimmed by 2 bases and the J gene end by 6 bases; junction bases not matched to a gene: 5. The CDR3 loop spans 15 amino acids. CDR3 loop: CASSLQGQGADGYTF. Here the CDR3 DNA reads TGTGCCAGCAGCTTACAAGGACAGGGGGCGGATGGCTACACCTTC.

The rearrangement uses TRBV27 and TRBJ2-6; D remains ambiguous. Germline V gene lookup returns CDR1 MNHEY and CDR2 SMNVEV (reference sequence). Trimming took 7 bases from V and 4 from J, leaving 11 bases between them. This CDR3 region has 14 residues. The DNA for the CDR3 is TGTGCCAGCACCCCGGTTGGAGGGGCCAACGTCCTGACTTTC. Translated: CASTPVGGANVLTF.

The genes are TRBV27 and TRBJ1-5; TRBD1 matches at 7 bases. J gave up 6 bases and V 4 bases, and 15 bases lay outside the gene matches. There are 17 residues in the CDR3. In germline, CDR1 is MNHEY, CDR2 SMNVEV (reference sequence). The CDR3 region is CASSSTWFAGGSQPQHF. CDR3 in DNA: TGTGCCAGCAGTTCCACCTGGTTTGCAGGGGGGAGTCAGCCCCAGCATTTT.

The V gene is TRBV5-8, the J gene TRBJ2-2; 9 bases map to TRBD1. Per the germline V gene, CDR1 is SGHTS and CDR2 is YDEGEE. This CDR3 region has 15 residues. V was pared by 3 bases and J by 5 bases, with 5 bases of the junction left unmatched. CDR3 loop: CASSSDRGRTGELFF. The CDR3 DNA sequence: TGTGCCAGCAGCTCGGACAGGGGTCGAACCGGGGAGCTGTTTTTT.

The CDR3 region has the DNA TGTGCCTGGGCCCCCCCGGGACAGCCGTTTTTAGGCTACACCTTC. This gives the protein CAWAPPGQPFLGYTF. This rearrangement joins TRBV30 to TRBJ1-2; 7 positions agree with TRBD1. CDR3 size: 15 residues. Germline CDR1 GTSNPN, CDR2 SVGIG (reference sequence). V was clipped by 5 bases and J by 8 bases; unmatched bases: 17.

This clone was found a few times. This chain connects TRBV11-2 to TRBJ1-4; tentatively, D is TRBD1 (5 bases). Germline V lookup: CDR1 SGHAT, CDR2 FQNNGV. This CDR3 has 13 residues. V lost 3 bases and J lost 7, with 9 bases in between. The CDR3 DNA reads as TGTGCCAGCAGCTTTGGGGCAGTTGAAAAACTGTTTTTT. Encoded protein: CASSFGAVEKLFF.

This chain links TRBV27 with TRBJ2-1; 14 bases fit TRBD2. The CDR3 length is 15 residues. Germline lookup yields CDR1 MNHEY and CDR2 SMNVEV (reference sequence). V was clipped by 5 bases and J by 10 bases; unmatched bases: 7. The DNA for the CDR3 is TGTGCCAGCAGTACCCAGGGACTAGCGGGGGCCGAGCAGTTCTTC. This codes for CASSTQGLAGAEQFF.

This rearrangement joins TRBV11-1 to TRBJ2-3, with TRBD2 as a possible D gene (6 bases). This CDR3 has 19 amino acids. Trimming removed 1 base at V and 3 bases at J, with 23 bases between. Per germline, CDR1 SGHAT and CDR2 FQDESV (reference sequence). CDR3 region: CASSLDLLSFGSTTDTQYF. The CDR3, as DNA: TGTGCCAGCAGCTTAGACCTCCTCTCTTTCGGGAGTACGACAGATACGCAGTATTTT.

The V gene is TRBV11-3, the J gene TRBJ2-2; D is unclear. Germline V gene sequence: CDR1 SGHNT, CDR2 YENEEA. The V end lost 5 bases, the J end lost 1 base, and 11 bases lay between the germline ends. This CDR3 region has 15 residues. The CDR3: CASSRGDGNTGELFF. DNA of the CDR3: TGTGCCAGCAGCCGCGGTGACGGGAACACCGGGGAGCTGTTTTTT. Full variable domain (remainder filled in from reference TRBV11-3 and TRBJ2-2): EAGVVQSPRYKIIEKKQPVAFWCNPISGHNTLYWYLQNLGQGPELLIRYENEEAVDDSQLPKDRFSAERLKGVDSTLKIQPAELGDSAVYLCASSRGDGNTGELFFGEGSRLTVL.

In this sample, this clone turned up a few times. DNA for the CDR3: TGTGCCAGCGAGGCAGACTCTGGAAACACCATATATTTT. Its translation is CASEADSGNTIYF. This sequence joins TRBV2 and TRBJ1-3; D gene unclear. This CDR3 contains 13 residues. V lost 8 bases and J 0 bases, leaving 8 bases between the germline ends. The germline gives CDR1 SNHLY, CDR2 FYNNEI.

The chain uses TRBV21-1 and TRBJ2-1; TRBD2 is the table's D call and was not checked against the DNA. TRBV21-1 counts as a pseudogene. The CDR3 is 17 residues long. The CDR3 region has the DNA TGTGCCAGCAGCAAAGACGTGGACCTTACTAGAAACAATGAGCAGTTCTTC. Encoded protein: CASSKDVDLTRNNEQFF.

This rearrangement joins TRBV25-1 to TRBJ2-1; TRBD2 agrees at 7 bases. V was pared by 1 base and J by 7 bases, with 10 bases of the junction left unmatched. Germline CDR1 and CDR2: MGHDK and SYGVNS. CDR3 size: 16 residues. The chain's CDR3 is CASSEWGGGVLNEQFF. CDR3 DNA: TGTGCCAGCAGTGAATGGGGGGGAGGGGTCTTAAATGAGCAGTTCTTC.

The sample holds a few counts of this clone. The rearrangement joins TRBV5-5 to TRBJ2-7, with a weak D call TRBD2 (6 bases). Trimming removed 2 bases from V and 3 bases from J, with 12 bases in between. The CDR3 totals 14 residues. Germline CDR1 SGHKS, CDR2 YYEKEE (reference sequence). CDR3 protein: CASSFPGVSYEQYF. CDR3 bases: TGTGCCAGCAGCTTCCCGGGGGTCAGCTACGAGCAGTACTTC. The complete variable domain, with remaining parts taken from reference TRBV5-5 and TRBJ2-7, reads DAGVTQSPTHLIKTRGQQVTLRCSPISGHKSVSWYQQVLGQGPQFIFQYYEKEERGRGNFPDRFSARQFPNYSSELNVNALLLGDSALYLCASSFPGVSYEQYFGPGTRLTVT.

The chain has TRBV18 and TRBJ2-7, with TRBD2 identical over 9 bases. The CDR3 is 14 amino acids. The V gene's germline CDR1 is KGHSH and CDR2 LQKENI. V was pared by 0 bases and J by 5 bases, with 2 bases of the junction left unmatched. CDR3 in amino acids: CASSPPLAGNEQYF. Here the CDR3 DNA reads TGTGCCAGCTCACCACCCCTAGCGGGAAACGAGCAGTACTTC.

This clone appeared a single time. The J gene is TRBJ2-5, the V gene TRBV30; TRBD2 matches 9 bases. CDR3 length equals 14 residues. Germline CDR1 GTSNPN, CDR2 SVGIG (reference sequence). V gave up 4 bases and J gave up 1 base; unmatched junction bases: 4. CDR3 in DNA: TGTGCCTGGAATAGCGGGAGTGCCCAAGAGACCCAGTACTTC. Its translation is CAWNSGSAQETQYF.

The V and J genes are TRBV5-5 and TRBJ1-5; 10 bases agree with TRBD1. The CDR3 extends over 16 amino acids. CDR1 and CDR2 (germline): SGHKS, YYEKEE (reference sequence). V lost 2 bases and J lost 6; bases outside the gene matches: 8. In DNA form, the CDR3 reads TGTGCCAGCAGCTTAGGGATCGGGACAGGGGTTCAGCCCCAGCATTTT. This codes for CASSLGIGTGVQPQHF.

V usage is TRBV6-5 and J usage is TRBJ2-7; the D is unclear. V was clipped by 5 bases and J by 2 bases, with 16 bases between them. From germline, CDR1 is MNHEY and CDR2 SVGAGI. The CDR3 has 15 residues. The CDR3 DNA reads as TGTGCCAGCAGTCCGGGTGGGTCAGTGACCTACGAGCAGTACTTC. Its translation is CASSPGGSVTYEQYF.

The chain joins TRBV10-3 to TRBJ1-2; D not certain. V shed 6 bases and J shed 6 bases, with 14 bases lying between them. This CDR3 has 13 residues. CDR1 and CDR2 (germline): ENHRY, SYGVKD. CDR3 amino acids: CAIRFTQSDGYTF. Here the CDR3 DNA reads TGTGCCATCAGATTTACCCAAAGTGATGGCTACACCTTC.

CDR3 amino acids: CASSFSRHPEQFF. CDR3 DNA sequence: TGTGCCAGCAGCTTCTCTAGGCACCCTGAGCAGTTCTTC. This chain joins TRBV5-4 and TRBJ2-1; D ambiguous. The CDR3 sequence is 13 residues long. Germline V lookup: CDR1 SGHNT, CDR2 YYREEE (reference sequence). Trimming stripped 2 bases from V and 9 bases from J, with 12 bases between.

The chain has TRBV6-1 and TRBJ1-1, with D possibly matching TRBD1 (5 bases). Trimming cost V 7 bases and J 1 base, with 10 bases left between them. The V gene's germline CDR1 is MNHNS and CDR2 SASEGT. The CDR3 extends over 13 amino acids. CDR3 in amino acids: CASTPGQNTEAFF. Here the CDR3 DNA reads TGTGCCAGCACCCCTGGACAGAACACTGAAGCTTTCTTT.